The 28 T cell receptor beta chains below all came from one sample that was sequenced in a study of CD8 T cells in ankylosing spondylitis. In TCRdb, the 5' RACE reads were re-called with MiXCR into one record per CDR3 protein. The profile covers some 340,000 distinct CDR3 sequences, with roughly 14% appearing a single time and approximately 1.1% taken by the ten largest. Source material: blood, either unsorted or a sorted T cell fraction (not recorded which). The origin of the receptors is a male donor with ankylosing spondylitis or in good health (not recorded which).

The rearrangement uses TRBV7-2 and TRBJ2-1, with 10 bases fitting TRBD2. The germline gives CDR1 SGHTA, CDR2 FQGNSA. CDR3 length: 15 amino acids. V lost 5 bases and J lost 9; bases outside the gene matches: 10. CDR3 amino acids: CASSPAASGRGEQFF. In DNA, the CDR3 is TGTGCCAGCAGCCCTGCGGCTAGCGGGAGAGGTGAGCAGTTCTTC.

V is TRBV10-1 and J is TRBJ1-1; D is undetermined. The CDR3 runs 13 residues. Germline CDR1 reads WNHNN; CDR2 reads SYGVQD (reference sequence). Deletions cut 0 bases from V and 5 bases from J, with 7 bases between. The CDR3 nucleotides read TGCGCCAGCAGTGAGTCTCCGAAGACTGAAGCTTTCTTT. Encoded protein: CASSESPKTEAFF.

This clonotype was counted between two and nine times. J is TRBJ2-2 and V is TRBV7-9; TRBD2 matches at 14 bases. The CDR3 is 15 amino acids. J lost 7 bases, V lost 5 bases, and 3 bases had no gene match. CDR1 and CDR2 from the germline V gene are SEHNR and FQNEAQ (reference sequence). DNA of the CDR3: TGTGCCAGCAGCCCGGGACTAGCGGGAGTCGGGGAGCTGTTTTTT. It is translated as CASSPGLAGVGELFF.

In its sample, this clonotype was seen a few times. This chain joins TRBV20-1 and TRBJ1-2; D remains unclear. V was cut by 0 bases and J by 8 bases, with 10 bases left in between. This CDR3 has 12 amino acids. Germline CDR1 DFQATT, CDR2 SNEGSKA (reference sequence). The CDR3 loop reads CSARDPLLGYTF. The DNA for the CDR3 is TGCAGTGCTAGAGACCCCCTACTCGGCTACACCTTC.

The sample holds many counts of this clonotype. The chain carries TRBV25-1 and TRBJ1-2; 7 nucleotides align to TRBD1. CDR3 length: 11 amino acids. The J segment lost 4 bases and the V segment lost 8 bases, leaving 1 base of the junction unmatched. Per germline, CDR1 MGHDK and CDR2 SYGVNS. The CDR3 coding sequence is TGTGCCAGCGGGGACAGCTATGGCTACACCTTC. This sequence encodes CASGDSYGYTF.

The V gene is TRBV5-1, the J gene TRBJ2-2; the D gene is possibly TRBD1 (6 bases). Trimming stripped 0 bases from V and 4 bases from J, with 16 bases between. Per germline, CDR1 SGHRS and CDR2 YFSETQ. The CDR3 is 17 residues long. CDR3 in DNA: TGCGCCAGCAGCTTGGAAGCACGACAGGCTATCACCGGGGAGCTGTTTTTT. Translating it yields CASSLEARQAITGELFF.

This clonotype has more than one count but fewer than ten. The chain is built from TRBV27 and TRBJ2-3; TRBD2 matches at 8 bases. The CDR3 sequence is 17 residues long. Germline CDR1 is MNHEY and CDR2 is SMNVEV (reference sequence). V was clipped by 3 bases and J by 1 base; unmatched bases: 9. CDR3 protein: CASSFFFPREGTDTQYF. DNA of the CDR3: TGTGCCAGCAGTTTTTTCTTCCCGCGGGAGGGCACAGATACGCAGTATTTT.

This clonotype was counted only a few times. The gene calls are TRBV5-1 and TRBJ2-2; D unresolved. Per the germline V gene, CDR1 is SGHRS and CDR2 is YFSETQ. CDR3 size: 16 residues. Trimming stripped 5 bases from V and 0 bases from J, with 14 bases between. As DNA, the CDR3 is TGCGCCAGCAGTTCCCTTTACACCGCGAACACCGGGGAGCTGTTTTTT. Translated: CASSSLYTANTGELFF.

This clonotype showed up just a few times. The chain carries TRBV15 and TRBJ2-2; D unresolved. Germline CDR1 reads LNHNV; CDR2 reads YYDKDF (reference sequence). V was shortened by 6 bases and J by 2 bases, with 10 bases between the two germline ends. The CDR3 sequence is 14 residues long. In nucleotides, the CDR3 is TGTGCCACCAGTGGCAAGCGTAACACCGGGGAGCTGTTTTTT. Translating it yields CATSGKRNTGELFF.

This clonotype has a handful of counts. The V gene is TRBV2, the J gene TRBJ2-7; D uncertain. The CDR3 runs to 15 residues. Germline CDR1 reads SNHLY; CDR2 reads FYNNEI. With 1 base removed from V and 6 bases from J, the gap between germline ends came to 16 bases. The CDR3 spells CASSEGAVAPGEQYF. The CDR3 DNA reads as TGTGCCAGCAGTGAAGGGGCCGTCGCCCCGGGCGAGCAGTACTTC.

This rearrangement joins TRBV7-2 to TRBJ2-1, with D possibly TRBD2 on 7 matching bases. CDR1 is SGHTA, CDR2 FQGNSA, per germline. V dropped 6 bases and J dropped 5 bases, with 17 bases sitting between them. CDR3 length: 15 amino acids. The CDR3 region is CASRTGGGVDNEQFF. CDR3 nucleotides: TGTGCCAGCAGAACGGGGGGCGGGGTGGACAATGAGCAGTTCTTC.

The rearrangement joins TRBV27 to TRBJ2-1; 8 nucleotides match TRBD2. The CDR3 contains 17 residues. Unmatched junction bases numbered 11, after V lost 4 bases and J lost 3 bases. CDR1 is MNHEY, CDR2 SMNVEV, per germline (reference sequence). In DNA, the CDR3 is TGTGCCAGCAGTTCAATCCCCTTCAGCGGGAGCTACAATGAGCAGTTCTTC. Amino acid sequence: CASSSIPFSGSYNEQFF.

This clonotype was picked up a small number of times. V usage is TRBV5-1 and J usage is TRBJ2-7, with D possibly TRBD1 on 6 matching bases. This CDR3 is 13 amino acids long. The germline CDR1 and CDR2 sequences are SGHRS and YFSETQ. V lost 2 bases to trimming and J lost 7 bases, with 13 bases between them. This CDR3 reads CASSFVDRGEQYF. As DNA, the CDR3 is TGCGCCAGCAGCTTTGTGGACAGAGGGGAGCAGTACTTC.

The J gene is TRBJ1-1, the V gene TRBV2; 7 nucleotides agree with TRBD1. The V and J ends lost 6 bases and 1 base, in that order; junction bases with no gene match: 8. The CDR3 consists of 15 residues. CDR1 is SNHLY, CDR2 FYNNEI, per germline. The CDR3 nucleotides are TGTGCCAGCAGACGGGAGGGGACAGCGAACACTGAAGCTTTCTTT. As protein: CASRREGTANTEAFF. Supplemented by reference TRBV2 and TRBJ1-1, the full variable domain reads EPEVTQTPSHQVTQMGQEVILRCVPISNHLYFYWYRQILGQKVEFLVSFYNNEISEKSEIFDDQFSVERPDGSNFTLKIRSTKLEDSAMYFCASRREGTANTEAFFGQGTRLTVV.

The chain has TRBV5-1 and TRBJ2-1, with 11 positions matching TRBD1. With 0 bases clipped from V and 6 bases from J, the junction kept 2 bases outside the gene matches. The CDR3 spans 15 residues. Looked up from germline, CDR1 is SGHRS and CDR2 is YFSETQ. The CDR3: CASSLAGTGGNEQFF. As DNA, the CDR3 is TGCGCCAGCAGCTTGGCCGGGACAGGGGGCAATGAGCAGTTCTTC.

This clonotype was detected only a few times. CDR3 sequence: CASRTQGASYEQYF. CDR3 bases: TGTGCCAGCAGAACACAGGGGGCATCTTACGAGCAGTACTTC. The V gene is TRBV7-2, the J gene TRBJ2-7, with 9 nucleotides matching TRBD1. V gave up 6 bases and J gave up 4 bases; unmatched junction bases: 7. Per germline, CDR1 SGHTA and CDR2 FQGNSA. CDR3 length: 14 residues.

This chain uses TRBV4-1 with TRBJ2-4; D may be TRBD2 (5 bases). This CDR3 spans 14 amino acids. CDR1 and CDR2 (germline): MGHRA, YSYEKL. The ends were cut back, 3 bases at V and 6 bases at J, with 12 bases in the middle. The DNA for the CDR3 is TGCGCCAGCAGCCACCCAGAGGGCCGAAACATTCAGTACTTC. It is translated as CASSHPEGRNIQYF.

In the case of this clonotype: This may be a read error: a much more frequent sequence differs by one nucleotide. CDR3 in DNA: TGCAGTGCTAGAGAAACCCGGGCCGTGAGAAACATTCAGTACTTC. This encodes CSARETRAVRNIQYF. The chain has TRBV20-1 and TRBJ2-4; D is undetermined. The CDR3 covers 15 residues. Trimming cost V 0 bases and J 6 bases, with 15 bases left between them. Germline V gives CDR1 DFQATT, CDR2 SNEGSKA (reference sequence).

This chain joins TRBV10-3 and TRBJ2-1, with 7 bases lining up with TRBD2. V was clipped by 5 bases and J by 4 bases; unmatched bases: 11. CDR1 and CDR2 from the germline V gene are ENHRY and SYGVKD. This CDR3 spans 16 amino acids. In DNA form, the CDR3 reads TGTGCCATCAGTTCCCGCGCGGGAGAAGAGTACAATGAGCAGTTCTTC. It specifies CAISSRAGEEYNEQFF.

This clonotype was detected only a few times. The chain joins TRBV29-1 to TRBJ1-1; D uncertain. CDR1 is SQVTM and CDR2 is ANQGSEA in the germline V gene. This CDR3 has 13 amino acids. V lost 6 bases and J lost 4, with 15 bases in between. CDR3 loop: CSVEGRYSTEAFF. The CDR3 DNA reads TGCAGCGTGGAGGGCAGGTACAGCACTGAAGCTTTCTTT.

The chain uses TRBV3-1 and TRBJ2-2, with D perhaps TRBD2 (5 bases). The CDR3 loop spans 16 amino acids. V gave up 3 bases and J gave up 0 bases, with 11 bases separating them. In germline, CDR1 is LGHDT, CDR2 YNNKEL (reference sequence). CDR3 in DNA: TGTGCCAGCAGCCACGGAGGAACGACGAACACCGGGGAGCTGTTTTTT. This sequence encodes CASSHGGTTNTGELFF.

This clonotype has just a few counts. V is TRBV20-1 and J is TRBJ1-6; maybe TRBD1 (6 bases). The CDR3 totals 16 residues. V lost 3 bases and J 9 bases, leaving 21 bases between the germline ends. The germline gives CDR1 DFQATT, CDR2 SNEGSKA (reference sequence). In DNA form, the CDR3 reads TGCAGTGCTAGGACCCCGGGCGGGGGCCTGAGTTCACCCCTCCACTTT. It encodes CSARTPGGGLSSPLHF.

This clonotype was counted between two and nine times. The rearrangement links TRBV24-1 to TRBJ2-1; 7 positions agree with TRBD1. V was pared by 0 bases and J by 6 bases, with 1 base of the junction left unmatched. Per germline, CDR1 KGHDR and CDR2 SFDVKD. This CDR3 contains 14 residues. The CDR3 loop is CATSDLYRGNEQFF. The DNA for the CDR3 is TGTGCCACCAGTGATTTGTACAGGGGCAATGAGCAGTTCTTC.

DNA for the CDR3: TGTGCCAGCAGCCAAGAAGGCCGGGGCCCCACAGATACGCAGTATTTT. This sequence encodes CASSQEGRGPTDTQYF. The chain joins TRBV4-2 to TRBJ2-3; the D call may be TRBD1 or TRBD2 (5 bases each). Germline assignment: CDR1 LGHNA and CDR2 YNFKEQ. V gave up 0 bases and J gave up 2 bases, with 12 bases separating them. The CDR3 sequence is 16 residues long.

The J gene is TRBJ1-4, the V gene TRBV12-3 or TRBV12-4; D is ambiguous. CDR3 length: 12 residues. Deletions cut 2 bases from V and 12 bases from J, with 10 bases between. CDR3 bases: TGTGCCAGCAGTTTAATGGGAGGTGAACTGTTTTTT. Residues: CASSLMGGELFF.

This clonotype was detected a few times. CDR3 nucleotides: TGCGCCAGCAGCCACGGGGACAGGCCCAACTATGGCTACACCTTC. It is translated as CASSHGDRPNYGYTF. The chain is built from TRBV5-1 and TRBJ1-2; 8 bases are a match to TRBD1. V was pared by 4 bases and J by 2 bases, with 7 bases of the junction left unmatched. Per the germline V gene, CDR1 is SGHRS and CDR2 is YFSETQ. The CDR3 sequence is 15 residues long.

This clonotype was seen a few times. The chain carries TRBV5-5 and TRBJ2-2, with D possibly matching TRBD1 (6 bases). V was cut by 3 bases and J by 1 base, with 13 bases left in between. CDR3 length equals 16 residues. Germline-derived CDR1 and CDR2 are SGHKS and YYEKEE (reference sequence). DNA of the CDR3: TGTGCCAGCAGCTATGACCCGGGACAGAACACCGGGGAGCTGTTTTTT. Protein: CASSYDPGQNTGELFF. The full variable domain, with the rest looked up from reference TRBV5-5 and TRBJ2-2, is DAGVTQSPTHLIKTRGQQVTLRCSPISGHKSVSWYQQVLGQGPQFIFQYYEKEERGRGNFPDRFSARQFPNYSSELNVNALLLGDSALYLCASSYDPGQNTGELFFGEGSRLTVL.

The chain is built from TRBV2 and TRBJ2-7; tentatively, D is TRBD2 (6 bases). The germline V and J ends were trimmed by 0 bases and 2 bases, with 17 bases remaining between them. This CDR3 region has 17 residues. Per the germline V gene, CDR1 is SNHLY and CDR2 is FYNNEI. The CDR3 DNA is TGTGCCAGCAGTGAAGCAGGCTCGGCGGGGATCCCCTACGAGCAGTACTTC. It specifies CASSEAGSAGIPYEQYF.